The 3 T cell receptor beta chains listed next were all sequenced from one sample in a study of OX40 agonist ivuxolimab in advanced cancers. Assay used: immunoSEQ multiplex PCR; TCRdb lists only in-frame clones, some missing. Of some 30,000 clones in the sample, approximately 88% were seen once. Specimen: CD4+ or CD8+ T cells sorted from blood, collected in a trial of the OX40 agonist ivuxolimab. The receptors come from an adult with an advanced solid tumor such as melanoma, head and neck, liver or kidney cancer.

This clone has only one observation. Here the CDR3 DNA reads TGTGCCAGCCCCACATCGGGGGGAGACTACGAGCAGTACTTC. Translated, it gives CASPTSGGDYEQYF. This chain connects TRBV6-6 to TRBJ2-7; 7 nucleotides line up with TRBD2. Germline V CDR1 and CDR2: MNHNY, SVGAGI (reference sequence). This CDR3 contains 14 residues. V lost 8 bases to trimming and J lost 3 bases; unmatched junction nucleotides: 10.

A few counts support this clone. The chain employs TRBV4-3 and TRBJ1-3; D may be TRBD1 (5 bases). Trimming took 1 base from V and 2 from J, leaving 15 bases between them. There are 17 residues in the CDR3. Germline CDR1 reads LGHNA; CDR2 reads YSLEER. The CDR3, as DNA: TGCGCCAGCAGCCAAGGAGGGGCAGGCCTGCCTGGAAACACCATATATTTT. Amino acid sequence: CASSQGGAGLPGNTIYF.

V usage is TRBV19 and J usage is TRBJ2-5; 7 bases are a match to TRBD1. Per germline, CDR1 LNHDA and CDR2 SQIVND (reference sequence). This CDR3 region has 15 residues. The J segment lost 2 bases and the V segment lost 4 bases, leaving 7 bases of the junction unmatched. CDR3 region: CASSNTGVLQETQYF. The CDR3 DNA sequence: TGTGCCAGTAGTAATACAGGGGTCTTACAAGAGACCCAGTACTTC. Full variable domain (missing parts from reference TRBV19 and TRBJ2-5): DGGITQSPKYLFRKEGQNVTLSCEQNLNHDAMYWYRQDPGQGLRLIYYSQIVNDFQKGDIAEGYSVSREKKESFPLTVTSAQKNPTAFYLCASSNTGVLQETQYFGPGTRLLVL.